This paragraph reports one T cell receptor beta chain. Other DNA sequences in the sample encode the same CDR3. The data belong to a study of shared clonotypes between healthy human individuals. CD45RO negativity and positive selection for CCR7 defined naive CD8 cells, a population that excluded terminally differentiated effector memory CD45RA+ cells. CDR1 and CDR2 from the germline V gene are MNHEY and SMNVEV (reference sequence). The CDR3 is 14 amino acids. The trim removed 1 base at V and 1 base at J, leaving 1 base unmatched. Sequencing used immunoSEQ multiplex PCR; TCRdb keeps in-frame clones, though not all of them. The table shows millions of clones, with about 94% occurring only once.

The source material was naive CD8+ T cells sorted from blood. The TCR comes from a man between 18 and 35 years old in good health. This rearrangement joins TRBV27 to TRBJ2-7, with TRBD1 matching over 7 bases. CDR3 in DNA: TGTGCCAGCAGTTTATGGGACAGTTCCTACGAGCAGTACTTC. This gives the protein CASSLWDSSYEQYF.